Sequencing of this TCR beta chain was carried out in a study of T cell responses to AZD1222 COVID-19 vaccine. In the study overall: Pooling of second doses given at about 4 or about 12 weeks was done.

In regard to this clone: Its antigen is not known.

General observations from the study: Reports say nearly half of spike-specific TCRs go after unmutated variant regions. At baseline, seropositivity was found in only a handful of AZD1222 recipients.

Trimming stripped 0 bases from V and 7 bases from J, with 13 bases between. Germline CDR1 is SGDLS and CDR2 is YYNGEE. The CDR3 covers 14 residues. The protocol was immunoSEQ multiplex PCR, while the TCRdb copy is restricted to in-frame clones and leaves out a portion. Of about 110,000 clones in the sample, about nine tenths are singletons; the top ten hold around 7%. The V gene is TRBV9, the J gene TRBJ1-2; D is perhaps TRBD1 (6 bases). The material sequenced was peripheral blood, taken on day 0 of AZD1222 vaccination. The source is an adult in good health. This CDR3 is CASSVGQVAFGYTF. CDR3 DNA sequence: TGTGCCAGCAGCGTAGGACAGGTTGCATTTGGCTACACCTTC.